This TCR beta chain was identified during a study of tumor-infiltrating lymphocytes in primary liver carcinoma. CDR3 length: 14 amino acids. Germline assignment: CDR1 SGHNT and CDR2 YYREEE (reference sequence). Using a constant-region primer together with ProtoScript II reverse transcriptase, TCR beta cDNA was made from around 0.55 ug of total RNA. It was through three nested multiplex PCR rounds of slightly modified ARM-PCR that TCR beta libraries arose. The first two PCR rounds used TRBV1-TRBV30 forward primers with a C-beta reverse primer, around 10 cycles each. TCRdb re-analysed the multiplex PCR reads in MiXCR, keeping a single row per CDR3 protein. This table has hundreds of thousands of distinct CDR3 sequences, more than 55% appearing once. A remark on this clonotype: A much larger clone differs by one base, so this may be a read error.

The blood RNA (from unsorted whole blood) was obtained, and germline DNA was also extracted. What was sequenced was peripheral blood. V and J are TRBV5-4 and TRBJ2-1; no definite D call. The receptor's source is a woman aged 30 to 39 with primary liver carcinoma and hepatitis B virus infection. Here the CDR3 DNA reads TGTGTCAGCAGCTTGTATAGCTCCTACAATGAGCAGTTCTTC. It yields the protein CVSSLYSSYNEQFF.